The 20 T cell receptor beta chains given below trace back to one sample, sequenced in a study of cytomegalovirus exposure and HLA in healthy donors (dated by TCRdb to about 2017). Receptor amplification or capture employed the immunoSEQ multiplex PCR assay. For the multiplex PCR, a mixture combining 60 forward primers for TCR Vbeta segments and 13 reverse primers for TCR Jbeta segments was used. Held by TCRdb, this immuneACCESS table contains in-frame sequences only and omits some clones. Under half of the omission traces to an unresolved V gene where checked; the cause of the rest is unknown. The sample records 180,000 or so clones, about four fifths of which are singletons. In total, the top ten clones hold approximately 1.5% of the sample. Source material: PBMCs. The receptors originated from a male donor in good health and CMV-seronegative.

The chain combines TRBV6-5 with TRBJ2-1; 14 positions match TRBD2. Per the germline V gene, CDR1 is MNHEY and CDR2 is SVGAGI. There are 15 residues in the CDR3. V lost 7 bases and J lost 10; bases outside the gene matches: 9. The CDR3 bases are TGTGCCAGCATCCACCCGACTAGCGGGAGGGGAGAGCAGTTCTTC. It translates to CASIHPTSGRGEQFF.

The CDR3 nucleotides read TGTGCCAGCAGTTACCGAGAGAAACCTAATGAAAAACTGTTTTTT. Its protein product is CASSYREKPNEKLFF. The rearrangement joins TRBV6-5 to TRBJ1-4; D is unresolved. Germline-derived CDR1 and CDR2 are MNHEY and SVGAGI. V lost 2 bases, J lost 3 bases, and 10 bases lay in between. The CDR3 is 15 residues long.

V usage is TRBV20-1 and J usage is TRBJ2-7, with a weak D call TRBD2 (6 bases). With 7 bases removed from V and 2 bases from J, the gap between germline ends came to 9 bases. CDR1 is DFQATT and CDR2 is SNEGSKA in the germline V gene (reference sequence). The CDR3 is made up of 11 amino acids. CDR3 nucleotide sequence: TGCAGTGTCGGGGGTACCTACGAGCAGTACTTC. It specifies CSVGGTYEQYF.

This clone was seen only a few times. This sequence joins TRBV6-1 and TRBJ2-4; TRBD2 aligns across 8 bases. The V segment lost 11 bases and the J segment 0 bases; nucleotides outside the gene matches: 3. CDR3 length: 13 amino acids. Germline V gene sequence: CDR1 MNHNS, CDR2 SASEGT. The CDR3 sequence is CAAGGLAKNIQYF. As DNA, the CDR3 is TGTGCCGCGGGGGGCCTAGCCAAAAACATTCAGTACTTC.

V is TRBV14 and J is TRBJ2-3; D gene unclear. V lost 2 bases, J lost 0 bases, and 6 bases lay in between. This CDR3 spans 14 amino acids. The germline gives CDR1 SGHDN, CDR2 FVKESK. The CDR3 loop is CASSQISSTDTQYF. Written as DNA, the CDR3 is TGTGCCAGCAGCCAAATAAGCAGCACAGATACGCAGTATTTT. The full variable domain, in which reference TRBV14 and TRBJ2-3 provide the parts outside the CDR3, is EAGVTQFPSHSVIEKGQTVTLRCDPISGHDNLYWYRRVMGKEIKFLLHFVKESKQDESGMPNNRFLAERTGGTYSTLKVQPAELEDSGVYFCASSQISSTDTQYFGPGTRLTVL.

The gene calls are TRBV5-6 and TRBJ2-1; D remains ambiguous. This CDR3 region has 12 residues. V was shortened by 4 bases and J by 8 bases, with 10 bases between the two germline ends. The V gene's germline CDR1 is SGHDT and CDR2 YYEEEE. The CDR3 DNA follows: TGTGCCAGCAGCGGGCCTTCGGATGAGCAGTTCTTC. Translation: CASSGPSDEQFF.

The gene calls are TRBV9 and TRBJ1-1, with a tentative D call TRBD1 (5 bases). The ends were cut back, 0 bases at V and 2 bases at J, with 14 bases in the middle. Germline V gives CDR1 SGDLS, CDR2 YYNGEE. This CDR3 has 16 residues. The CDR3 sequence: CASSVGEGAGNTEAFF. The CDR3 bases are TGTGCCAGCAGCGTAGGGGAAGGGGCGGGAAACACTGAAGCTTTCTTT.

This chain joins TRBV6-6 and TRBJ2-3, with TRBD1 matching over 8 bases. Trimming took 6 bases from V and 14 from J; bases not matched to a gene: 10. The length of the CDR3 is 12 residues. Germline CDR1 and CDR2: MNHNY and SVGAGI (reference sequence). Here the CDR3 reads CASSTAGDRSYF. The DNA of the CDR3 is TGTGCCAGCAGCACCGCCGGGGACAGGTCGTATTTT.

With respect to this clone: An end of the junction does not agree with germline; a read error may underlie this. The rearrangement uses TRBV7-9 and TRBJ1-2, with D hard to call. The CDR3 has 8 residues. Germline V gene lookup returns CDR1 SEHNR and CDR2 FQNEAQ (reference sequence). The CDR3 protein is CASSPHLF. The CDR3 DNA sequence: TGTGCCAGCAGCCCACACCTCTTC. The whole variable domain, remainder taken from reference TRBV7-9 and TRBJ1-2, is DTGVSQNPRHKITKRGQNVTFRCDPISEHNRLYWYRQTLGQGPEFLTYFQNEAQLEKSRLLSDRFSAERPKGSFSTLEIQRTEQGDSAMYLCASSPHLFGSGTRLTVV.

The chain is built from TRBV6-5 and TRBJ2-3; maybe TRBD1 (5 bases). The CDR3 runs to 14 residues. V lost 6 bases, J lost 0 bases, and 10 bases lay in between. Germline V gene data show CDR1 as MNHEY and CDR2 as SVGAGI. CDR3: CASRLGDSTDTQYF. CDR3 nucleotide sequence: TGTGCCAGCAGATTAGGGGATAGCACAGATACGCAGTATTTT.

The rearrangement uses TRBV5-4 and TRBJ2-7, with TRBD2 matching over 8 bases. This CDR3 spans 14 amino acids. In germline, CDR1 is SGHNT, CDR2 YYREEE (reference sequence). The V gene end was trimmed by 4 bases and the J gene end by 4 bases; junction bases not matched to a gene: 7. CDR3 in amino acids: CASSGSGGPYEQYF. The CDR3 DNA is TGTGCCAGCAGCGGGAGCGGGGGCCCTTACGAGCAGTACTTC.

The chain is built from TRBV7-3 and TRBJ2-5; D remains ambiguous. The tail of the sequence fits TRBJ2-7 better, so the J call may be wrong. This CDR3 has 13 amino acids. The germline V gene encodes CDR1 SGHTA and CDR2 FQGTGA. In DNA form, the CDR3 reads TGTGCCAGCAGCTCGACTGACTCCTACGAGCAGTACTTC. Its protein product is CASSSTDSYEQYF.

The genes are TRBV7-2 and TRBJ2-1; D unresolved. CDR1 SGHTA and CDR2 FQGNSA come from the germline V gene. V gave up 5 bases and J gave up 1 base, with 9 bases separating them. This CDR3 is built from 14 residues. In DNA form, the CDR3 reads TGTGCCAGCAGCCCCACTAATTCCTACAATGAGCAGTTCTTC. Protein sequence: CASSPTNSYNEQFF.

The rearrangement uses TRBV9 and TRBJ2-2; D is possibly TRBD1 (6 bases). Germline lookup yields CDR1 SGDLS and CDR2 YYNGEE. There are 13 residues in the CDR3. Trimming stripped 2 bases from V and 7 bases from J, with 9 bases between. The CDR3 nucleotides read TGTGCCAGCAGCGTCCTAGGGGGCGGGGAGCTGTTTTTT. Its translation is CASSVLGGGELFF.

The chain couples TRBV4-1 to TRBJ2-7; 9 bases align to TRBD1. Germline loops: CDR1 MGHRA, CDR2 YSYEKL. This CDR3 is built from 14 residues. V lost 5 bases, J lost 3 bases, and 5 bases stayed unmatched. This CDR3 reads CASSSPGQGYEQYF. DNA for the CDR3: TGCGCCAGCAGCTCCCCGGGACAGGGCTACGAGCAGTACTTC.

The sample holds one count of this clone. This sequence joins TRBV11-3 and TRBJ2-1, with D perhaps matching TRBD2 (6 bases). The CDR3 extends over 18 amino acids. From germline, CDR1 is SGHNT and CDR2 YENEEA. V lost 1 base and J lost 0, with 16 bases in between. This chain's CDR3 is CASSLAQFGGPSYNEQFF. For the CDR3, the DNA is TGTGCCAGCAGCTTAGCCCAGTTCGGGGGACCCTCCTACAATGAGCAGTTCTTC. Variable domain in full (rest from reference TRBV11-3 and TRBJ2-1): EAGVVQSPRYKIIEKKQPVAFWCNPISGHNTLYWYLQNLGQGPELLIRYENEEAVDDSQLPKDRFSAERLKGVDSTLKIQPAELGDSAVYLCASSLAQFGGPSYNEQFFGPGTRLTVL.

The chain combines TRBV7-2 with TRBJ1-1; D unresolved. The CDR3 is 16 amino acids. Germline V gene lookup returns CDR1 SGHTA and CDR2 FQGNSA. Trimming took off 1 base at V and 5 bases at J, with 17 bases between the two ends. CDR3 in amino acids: CASSLDWVTARTEAFF. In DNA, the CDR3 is TGTGCCAGCAGCTTAGATTGGGTAACGGCGAGGACTGAAGCTTTCTTT.

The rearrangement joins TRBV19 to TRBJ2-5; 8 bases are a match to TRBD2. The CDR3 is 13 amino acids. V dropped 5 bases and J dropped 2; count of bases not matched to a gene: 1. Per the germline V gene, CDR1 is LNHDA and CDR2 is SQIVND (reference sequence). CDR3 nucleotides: TGTGCCAGTAGTGGGACTAGACAAGAGACCCAGTACTTC. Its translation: CASSGTRQETQYF.

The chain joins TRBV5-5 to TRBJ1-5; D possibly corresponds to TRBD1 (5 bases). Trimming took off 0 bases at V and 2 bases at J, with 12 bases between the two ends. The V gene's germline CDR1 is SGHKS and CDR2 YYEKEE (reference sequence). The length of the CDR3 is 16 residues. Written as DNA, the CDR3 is TGTGCCAGCAGCTTGGCAGGAATGACAGGCAATCAGCCCCAGCATTTT. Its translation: CASSLAGMTGNQPQHF.

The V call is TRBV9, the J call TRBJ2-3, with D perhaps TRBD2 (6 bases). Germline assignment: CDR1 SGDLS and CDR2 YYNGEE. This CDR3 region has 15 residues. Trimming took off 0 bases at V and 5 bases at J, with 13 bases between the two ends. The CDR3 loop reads CASSVGAGREDTQYF. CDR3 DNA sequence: TGTGCCAGCAGCGTAGGAGCGGGTAGGGAAGATACGCAGTATTTT.